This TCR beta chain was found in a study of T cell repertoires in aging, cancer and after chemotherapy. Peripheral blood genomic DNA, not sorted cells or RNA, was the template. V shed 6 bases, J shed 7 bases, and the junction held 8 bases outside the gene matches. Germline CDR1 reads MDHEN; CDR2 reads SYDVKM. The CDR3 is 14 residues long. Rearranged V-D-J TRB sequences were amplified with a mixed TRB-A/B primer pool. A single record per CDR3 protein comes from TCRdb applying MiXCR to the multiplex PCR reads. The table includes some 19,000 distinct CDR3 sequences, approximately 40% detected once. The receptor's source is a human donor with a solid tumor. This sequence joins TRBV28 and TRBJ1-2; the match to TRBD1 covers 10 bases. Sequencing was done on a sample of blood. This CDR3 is CASSRTGGNTGYTF. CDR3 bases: TGTGCCAGCAGCCGGACAGGGGGTAACACTGGCTACACCTTC.